This T cell receptor (beta chain) was recorded in a study of T cell clonotyping in hematopoietic cell transplantation (dated by TCRdb to about 2021). As for the study more broadly: The study collected 120 to 150 blood samples from approximately 32 consecutive transplant recipients and their related donors. Patient recruitment ran from late 2015 to January 2017, and follow-up continued until September 2020 or death.

Related transplant donors provided blood samples for TCR beta sequencing. Nuclei Lysis Solution was used to extract genomic DNA from fresh or cryopreserved unfractionated peripheral blood mononuclear cells. The immunoSEQ assay, a bias-controlled multiplex PCR with V- and J-specific primers, was used to amplify TCR beta CDR3 regions from genomic DNA. A proprietary barcode and Illumina adapter sequences were added to the CDR3 amplicons in a second PCR step. An Illumina MiSeq instrument was used for sequencing of the CDR3 libraries. The paper's data handling went like this. Export and quality control were handled in immunoSEQ Analyzer 3.0, while downstream analyses relied on R Bioconductor and Immunarch. Only productive rearrangements in the normalized downsampled data set went into calculating the repertoire metrics. Pathologically expanded clonotypes were defined as those larger than 5 templates in the normalized cohort. The Inverse Simpson Index was used to measure repertoire diversity. The non-normalized data set was used for CMV-specificity analyses so that all clonotypes could be captured. TCRdb mirrors the immuneACCESS table, restricted to in-frame sequences. Some clones are absent from its copies; in checked studies, under half trace to an unresolved V gene, and the reason for the others is unknown. That table gives V, J and clone size, and the DNA gave D and trimming. In all, the sample holds about 16,000 clones, and 60% to 85% of those were seen once. Roughly a tenth of the sample is taken by the ten largest.

On this clone: Its antigen remains undetermined. Qualities for individual bases were not recorded, and no much larger clone is one base off.

V loses 1 base of germline sequence and J loses 2 bases, and the interval between the two ends is 9 bases. Spanning cysteine to phenylalanine, the CDR3 consists of 15 amino acids. Just the 45-base CDR3 DNA is kept, in frame starting at base 1. Reading the germline V gene gives CDR1 MGHRA and CDR2 YSYEKL. The study at large found these results: The sample size was limited and the cells went unsorted, which meant the CD4 and CD8 repertoire contributions could not be told apart. Just a small fraction of recipient repertoires overlapped with donor repertoires, and more than 97% appeared de novo at the given depth. Inverse Simpson Index values from donors and from recipients before transplant predicted broader TCR repertoire diversity after transplant. Recipient TCR diversity fell after transplant, with pathologically expanded clonotypes rising progressively from day 30 to day 180.

The chain is assembled from TRBV4-1 and TRBJ1-5; perhaps TRBD1 is the D gene, with 5 bases matching. The sequenced sample was peripheral blood mononuclear cells. The source of this sequence is a woman aged 55-69 years in good health. Some clones in this sample may be carry-over from other donors' samples. The DNA sequence follows: TGCGCCAGCAGCCAAGGGGGCAGGGGCAATCAGCCCCAGCATTTT. Translated, it gives CASSQGGRGNQPQHF.